This T cell receptor beta chain stems from a study of T-cell reconstitution after alpha-beta-depleted transplantation in children. The TCRbeta library incorporated unique molecular identifiers. TCRdb re-called the PCR reads with MiXCR, one entry per CDR3 protein. The table lists around 580,000 distinct CDR3 sequences, more than 20% of them singletons, with 13% to 15% in the top ten. This clonotype was recorded a few times. Antigen specificity is unknown. Study conclusions and caveats: Recipient T cells and thymic progenitors that survived gave rise to the high TCRbeta diversity observed at day 60 in some patients. Reports say that about two months after transplant, the alpha-beta T cells came out of several hundred graft clones that had expanded. T-cell numbers and diversity, one year after transplant, stemmed largely from T cells that were newly produced.

The junction had 5 bases not matched to a gene; V was cut back by 4 bases and J by 7 bases. The length of the CDR3 is 13 residues. Germline V lookup: CDR1 GTSNPN, CDR2 SVGIG (reference sequence). This TCR derives from a boy in the first two years of life who had a stem cell transplant for acute myeloid leukemia, so the T cells may come from the graft donor. The J gene is TRBJ2-1, the V gene TRBV30; 9 nucleotides agree with TRBD2. The input for sequencing was PBMCs, mostly from graft donor cells, taken 360 days after TCRalphabeta/CD19-depleted stem cell transplant. The CDR3 DNA sequence: TGTGCCTGGAACAGCGGGGGGTGGAATGAGCAGTTCTTC. Translation: CAWNSGGWNEQFF.